Detailed here is one TCR beta chain. This clonotype appeared a single time. Its antigen remains unidentified. One end of the junction fails to match germline, which may point to a read error. The sample comes from a study of tumor and adjacent non-tumor tissue in lung cancer (dated by TCRdb to the late 2010s). Regarding the research as a whole: Patients with adenocarcinoma (about twelve), squamous cell carcinoma (2) and small cell lung cancer (1) were included in the cohort. A total of roughly 130,000,000 productive TCRbeta reads were generated by sequencing, corresponding to an average of about 4.2 million reads per sample. Among the approximately 15 patients, ages ranged from about 31 to 80 years, around ten were men and 5 were women, and disease was TNM stage I to III. For each patient, one tumor sample and one normal lung sample were taken, giving thirty paired specimens that underwent TCRbeta CDR3 sequencing. The study compared bulk TCRbeta repertoires from lung tumor tissue and matched distant non-tumor lung tissue of more than 12 lung cancer patients. What the work shows at the level of the full study, not this receptor alone: The methods do not name the sequencing platform or mention unique molecular identifiers. The top 100 clones accounted for a significantly larger cumulative portion of the repertoire in normal lung than in tumor tissue. Significantly higher TCR diversity (inverse Simpson) was observed in tumor tissue than in normal lung tissue (roughly 470 vs 170, P = 0.0075, Mann-Whitney U test). Younger patients had significantly higher TCR diversity, and higher tumor TCR diversity was associated with shorter overall and disease-free survival. Only about 15 patients were in the cohort, and the authors stated that larger samples and more detailed clinical data are needed. Peripheral blood was not sequenced, so blood TCRbeta repertoires were not examined in the lung cancer patients of the study.

CDR1 and CDR2 (MNHEY, SVGAGI) derive from the germline V gene. The CDR3 sequence holds 13 residues, the cysteine and phenylalanine included. The entry retains the CDR3 DNA only, 39 bases that are in frame from base 1. Libraries were prepared through multiplex PCR. TCRdb names Illumina HiSeq 2500 as the instrument used. TCRbeta libraries were constructed through three rounds of nested PCR with primers (Table S4) according to protocols adapted from ARM-PCR. Before sequencing, PCR products in the 200-500 bp range were cut out of the gel and cleaned up using the QIAquick gel extraction kit. For the original study's pipeline: Trimmomatic was used to clean the reads, FLASH merged the cleaned reads into complete CDR3 sequences, and MiTCR assigned the sequences to V(D)J germline segments. Clonal diversity was calculated as the inverse Simpson's index using VDJtools. A read counted as productive if the sequence was in-frame and lacked a premature stop codon. Using fastp at Q25 and MiXCR, TCRdb reprocessed the public reads and kept productive beta chains. Identical CDR3 protein sequences are pooled into one entry, listed with their most common genes and DNA. Here the V and J calls rest on TCRdb's processing, not on the authors' analysis. In all, the sample holds about 110,000 distinct CDR3 sequences, and approximately 82% of those were seen once. Jointly, the top ten make up about 40% of the sample.

RNA was extracted from bulk unsorted tissue and checked for quality with a NanoDrop ND-1000 and an Agilent 2100. The donors were newly diagnosed lung cancer patients admitted for thoracic surgery in China from August to November 2014 who had not received prior chemotherapy. Anyone who had undergone radiotherapy or chemotherapy before, or who had another cancer at the same time, was left out of the study. Surgical tissue pieces of roughly 1-2.1 cm3 were preserved in RNAlater solution and stored at -80 °C until use. The source material was lung tumor tissue. The V and J segments used are TRBV6-5 and TRBJ2-7, with TRBD1 perhaps the D gene, on 6 matching bases. The TCR was taken from an older woman with non-small cell lung cancer. The DNA is as follows: TGTGTCAGCAGGTACTTACAGGGTTACGAGCAGTACTTC. This sequence encodes CVSRYLQGYEQYF.